A selection of T cell receptor beta chains follows, all from one sample in a study of blood T cells in healthy people across ages. Each CDR3 protein is one row after TCRdb ran MiXCR on the 5' RACE reads. The sample lists roughly 1.9 million distinct CDR3 sequences, roughly two fifths occurring once. Sequencing was done on a sample of blood. The receptors shown here come from a human donor in good health. CDR3s include the opening cysteine and the closing phenylalanine or tryptophan. A D gene is named only where the DNA matches it firmly. Only some rows state a clone size, as once, few, many or a class for expanded clones.

V gene,D gene,clone size,J gene,CDR3 protein,CDR3 DNA
TRBV5-5,.,.,TRBJ2-1,CASSLEFSEFF,TGTGCCAGCAGCTTGGAGTTTTCAGAGTTCTTC
TRBV2,.,.,TRBJ2-3,CASLGRIELYTQYF,TGTGCCAGCTTGGGAAGGATCGAGCTCTATACGCAGTATTTT
TRBV28,.,few,TRBJ2-7,CASSPTGGDTYEQYF,TGTGCCAGCAGTCCCACAGGGGGGGATACCTACGAGCAGTACTTC
TRBV7-2,TRBD2,few,TRBJ2-3,CASTRSGGDTQYF,TGTGCCAGCACCCGTAGCGGGGGGGATACGCAGTATTTT
TRBV11-2,TRBD1,.,TRBJ2-7,CASSHQGQGLYNEQYF,TGTGCCAGCAGCCACCAGGGACAGGGCCTCTACAATGAGCAGTACTTC
TRBV29-1,.,.,TRBJ1-1,CSAPILRSRRDPREGAEAFF,TGCAGCGCCCCCATTCTCAGGTCTCGGAGGGACCCTCGGGAAGGCGCTGAAGCTTTCTTT
TRBV18,.,few,TRBJ2-4,CASSPSGTSNIQYF,TGTGCCAGCTCACCTTCCGGGACATCAAACATTCAGTACTTC
TRBV29-1,.,.,TRBJ2-5,CSVEPGQGDYNEQYF,TGCAGCGTTGAACCCGGGCAGGGGGACTACAATGAGCAGTACTTC
TRBV2,TRBD1,.,TRBJ2-7,CASTADRAHSYEQYF,TGTGCCAGCACCGCGGACAGGGCCCACTCCTACGAGCAGTACTTC
TRBV7-3,TRBD2,.,TRBJ2-3,CASSLPRTSGGGAPDTQYF,TGTGCCAGCAGCTTACCGCGGACTAGCGGGGGAGGAGCCCCGGATACGCAGTATTTT
TRBV6-6,.,.,TRBJ2-7,CASSPMGRNEQYF,TGTGCCAGCAGTCCGATGGGGCGCAACGAGCAGTACTTC
TRBV12-3/TRBV12-4,.,.,TRBJ1-5,CASSLVGLSGSQPQHF,TGTGCCAGCAGTTTAGTCGGACTGTCTGGGTCGCAGCCCCAGCATTTT
TRBV9,.,.,TRBJ1-4,CASSVHSDSAGKRFF,TGTGCCAGCAGCGTACACTCGGACAGTGCGGGGAAACGGTTTTTT
TRBV29-1,.,few,TRBJ2-1,CSVEVRGLYNEQFF,TGCAGCGTTGAAGTAAGAGGCCTATACAATGAGCAGTTCTTC
TRBV10-3,.,few,TRBJ2-3,CAISDKGSTDTQYF,TGTGCCATCAGTGATAAGGGCAGCACAGATACGCAGTATTTT
TRBV5-6,.,few,TRBJ2-5,CASSLSGSRETQYF,TGTGCCAGCAGCTTGTCAGGTAGCAGGGAGACCCAGTACTTC
TRBV5-1,.,few,TRBJ2-3,CASRNQQSSTDTQYF,TGCGCCAGCAGGAACCAGCAATCTAGCACAGATACGCAGTATTTT
TRBV7-3,.,.,TRBJ1-1,CASKRDFNTEAFF,TGTGCCAGCAAAAGGGACTTTAACACTGAAGCTTTCTTT
TRBV7-9,.,.,TRBJ1-5,CASSWGGDTQPQHF,TGTGCCAGCAGCTGGGGGGGGGACACTCAGCCCCAGCATTTT
TRBV5-5,TRBD1,.,TRBJ1-1,CASSVTGTNTEAFF,TGTGCCAGCAGCGTGACAGGGACGAACACTGAAGCTTTCTTT
TRBV12-3/TRBV12-4,.,.,TRBJ2-3,CASSLGSGTLNTQYF,TGTGCCAGCAGCCTTGGGTCCGGGACTCTTAATACGCAGTATTTT
TRBV2,TRBD1,few,TRBJ2-7,CASSRDRGEVQYF,TGTGCCAGCAGTAGAGACAGGGGGGAGGTTCAGTACTTC
TRBV20-1,TRBD2,many,TRBJ2-3,CSASRLTSGSTDTQYF,TGCAGTGCTAGCCGTTTGACTAGCGGGAGCACAGATACGCAGTATTTT
TRBV6-2/TRBV6-3,.,.,TRBJ1-5,CASSYGGALIQPQHF,TGTGCCAGCAGTTACGGGGGGGCGTTAATTCAGCCCCAGCATTTT
TRBV12-3/TRBV12-4,.,.,TRBJ1-5,CASSSTRVEPQHF,TGTGCCAGCAGTTCAACCAGGGTGGAGCCCCAGCATTTT
TRBV15,.,.,TRBJ2-2,CATSFGFGELFF,TGTGCCACCAGCTTCGGTTTTGGGGAGCTGTTTTTT
TRBV7-9,.,few,TRBJ2-5,CATLWSTEETQYF,TGTGCCACCCTTTGGAGTACAGAAGAGACCCAGTACTTC
TRBV14,.,few,TRBJ1-1,CASSRRTGEGTEAFF,TGTGCCAGCAGCCGGCGGACGGGGGAAGGCACTGAAGCTTTCTTT
TRBV13,.,.,TRBJ1-1,CASSLESEDTEAFF,TGTGCCAGCAGCTTAGAATCGGAGGACACTGAAGCTTTCTTT
TRBV19,.,.,TRBJ2-1,CASSVSLPRYNEQFF,TGTGCCAGTAGTGTGTCTTTGCCGCGATACAATGAGCAGTTCTTC
TRBV6-6,.,.,TRBJ2-7,CASSAVGSYEQYF,TGTGCCAGCAGCGCGGTAGGAAGCTACGAGCAGTACTTC
TRBV20-1,TRBD1,.,TRBJ2-1,CSARDPGTGGYNEQFF,TGCAGTGCTAGAGATCCCGGGACAGGGGGGTACAATGAGCAGTTCTTC
TRBV3-1,.,few,TRBJ1-2,CASSQVTSGYTF,TGTGCCAGCAGCCAAGTGACCAGCGGCTACACCTTC
TRBV27,TRBD1,.,TRBJ1-1,CASSSDRDGWNEAFF,TGTGCCAGCAGTTCGGACAGGGATGGGTGGAATGAAGCTTTCTTT
TRBV29-1,.,.,TRBJ2-5,CSVVARNLQETQYF,TGCAGCGTTGTAGCCCGGAACCTACAAGAGACCCAGTACTTC
TRBV12-3/TRBV12-4,TRBD2,.,TRBJ2-3,CASSPGTSGGADTQYF,TGTGCCAGCAGTCCCGGGACTAGCGGGGGTGCAGATACGCAGTATTTT
TRBV29-1,TRBD2,.,TRBJ2-2,CSGGTMTPGELFF,TGCAGCGGCGGGACTATGACGCCCGGGGAGCTGTTTTTT
TRBV10-3,TRBD1,few,TRBJ2-7,CAILDGTATYEQYF,TGTGCCATCTTAGACGGGACAGCTACCTACGAGCAGTACTTC
TRBV7-2,.,few,TRBJ2-7,CASAPHSGRTYEQYF,TGTGCCAGCGCACCTCATTCCGGGAGAACCTACGAGCAGTACTTC
TRBV24-1,.,.,TRBJ2-5,CATSDRNRVWETQYF,TGTGCCACCAGTGATAGAAACAGGGTCTGGGAGACCCAGTACTTC
TRBV7-2,.,few,TRBJ2-7,CASSLGALMYEQYF,TGTGCCAGCAGCTTAGGTGCGCTAATGTACGAGCAGTACTTC
TRBV25-1,.,once,TRBJ2-7,CASSEPGVYEQYF,TGTGCCAGCAGTGAACCCGGGGTCTACGAGCAGTACTTC
TRBV12-5,.,once,TRBJ2-1,CASGLGARYGQFF,TGTGCTAGTGGTTTAGGGGCGCGGTATGGGCAGTTCTTC
TRBV10-3,.,.,TRBJ1-2,CAISERGAVRYGYTF,TGTGCCATCAGTGAGAGGGGTGCCGTAAGATATGGCTACACCTTC
TRBV5-1,.,.,TRBJ1-5,CASSPTGTHQPQHF,TGCGCCAGCAGCCCCACTGGGACACATCAGCCCCAGCATTTT